This TCR beta chain was captured by sequencing in a study of T cell changes during pregnancy in multiple sclerosis. The protocol was immunoSEQ multiplex PCR, while the TCRdb copy is restricted to in-frame clones and leaves out a portion. The sample contains under 55,000 clones, around nine tenths of which appear only once. The CDR3 has 17 residues. Deletions cut 8 bases from V and 9 bases from J, with 29 bases between. Germline CDR1 is MNHEY and CDR2 is SMNVEV (reference sequence). This clone was seen a single time. This material consisted of peripheral blood, taken in the first trimester of pregnancy. The chain recombines TRBV27 with TRBJ2-1, with D possibly being TRBD1 (5 bases). The origin of this receptor is a female donor with multiple sclerosis, enrolled in a pregnancy study. CDR3 nucleotide sequence: TGTGCCAGCGGGGCTTTGGATTCGACTGACTGGGGCCGTGAGCAGTTCTTC. This translates into CASGALDSTDWGREQFF.